This T cell receptor beta chain was captured by sequencing in a study of beta chain features in type 1 diabetes. This clone was recorded a few times. No antigen is known for it. Findings of the study overall: In every one of the four CD4+ subsets, TCRB CDR3s were moderately but significantly shorter in Type 1 diabetes patients. Patients and controls would be equally affected if PCR favored shorter templates.

Expressed TCRB transcripts were sequenced because the isolated RNA had all been reverse transcribed beforehand. The data were produced by immunoSEQ multiplex PCR, yet TCRdb's version contains in-frame clones alone and is incomplete. The sample lists 300,000 or so clones; roughly 14% were seen once. This CDR3 spans 14 amino acids. Germline V CDR1 and CDR2: SGHAT, FQNNGV. J lost 3 bases, V lost 7 bases, and 5 bases had no gene match. The rearrangement joins TRBV11-2 to TRBJ2-5, with 10 bases fitting TRBD2. The TCR was taken from a woman between 18 and 30 years old with type 1 diabetes. Sequencing input: naive CD4+ T cells from blood. The CDR3 loop reads CASTKAGGEETQYF. The CDR3 nucleotides read TGTGCCAGCACCAAAGCGGGGGGGGAAGAGACCCAGTACTTC.